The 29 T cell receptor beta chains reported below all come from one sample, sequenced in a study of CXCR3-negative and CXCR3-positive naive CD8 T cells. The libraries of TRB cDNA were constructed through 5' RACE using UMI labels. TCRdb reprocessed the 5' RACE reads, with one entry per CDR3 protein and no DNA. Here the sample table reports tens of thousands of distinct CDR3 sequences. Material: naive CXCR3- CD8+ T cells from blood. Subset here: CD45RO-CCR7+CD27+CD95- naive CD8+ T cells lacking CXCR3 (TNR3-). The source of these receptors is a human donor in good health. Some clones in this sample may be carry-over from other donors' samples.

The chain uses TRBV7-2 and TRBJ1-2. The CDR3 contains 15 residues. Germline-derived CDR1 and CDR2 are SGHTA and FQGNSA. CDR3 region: CASSLGWSVGYGYTF.

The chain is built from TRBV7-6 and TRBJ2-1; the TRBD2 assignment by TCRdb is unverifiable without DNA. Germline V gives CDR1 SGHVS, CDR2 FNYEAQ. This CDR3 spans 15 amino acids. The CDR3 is CASSVGAGVGYEQFF.

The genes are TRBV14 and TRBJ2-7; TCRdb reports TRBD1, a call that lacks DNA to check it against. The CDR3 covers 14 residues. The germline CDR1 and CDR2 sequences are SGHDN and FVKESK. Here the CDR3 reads CASSWGTGFSEQYF.

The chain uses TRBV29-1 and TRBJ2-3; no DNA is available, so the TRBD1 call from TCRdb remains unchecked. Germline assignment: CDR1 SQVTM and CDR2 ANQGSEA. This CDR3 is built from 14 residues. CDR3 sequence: CSVDTGKSTDTQYF.

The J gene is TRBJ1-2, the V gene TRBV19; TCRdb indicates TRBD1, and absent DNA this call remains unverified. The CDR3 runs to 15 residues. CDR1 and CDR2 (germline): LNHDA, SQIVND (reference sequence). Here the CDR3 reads CASRVTSDSLYGYTF.

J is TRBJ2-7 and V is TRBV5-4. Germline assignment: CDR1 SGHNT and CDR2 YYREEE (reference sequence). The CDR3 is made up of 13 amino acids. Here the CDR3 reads CASSPGTTYEQYF.

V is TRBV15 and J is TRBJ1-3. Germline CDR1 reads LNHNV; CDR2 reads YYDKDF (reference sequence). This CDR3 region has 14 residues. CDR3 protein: CATSDVSSGNTIYF.

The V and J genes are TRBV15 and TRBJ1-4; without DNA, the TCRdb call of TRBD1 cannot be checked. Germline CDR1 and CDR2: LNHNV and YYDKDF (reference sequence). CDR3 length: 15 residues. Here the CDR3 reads CATSGDRATNEKLFF.

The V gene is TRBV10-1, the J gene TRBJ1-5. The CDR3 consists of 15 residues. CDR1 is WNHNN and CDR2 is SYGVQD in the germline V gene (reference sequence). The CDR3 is CASSENSGRSQPQHF.

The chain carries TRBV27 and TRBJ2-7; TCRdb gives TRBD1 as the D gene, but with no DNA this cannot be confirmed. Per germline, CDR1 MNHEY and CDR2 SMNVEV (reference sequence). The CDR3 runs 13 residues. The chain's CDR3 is CASSLRAAYEQYF.

The CDR3: CAWGETDYEQYF. The J gene is TRBJ2-7, the V gene TRBV28; TCRdb gives TRBD1 as the D gene, but with no DNA this cannot be confirmed. This CDR3 contains 12 residues. Germline V CDR1 and CDR2: MDHEN, SYDVKM.

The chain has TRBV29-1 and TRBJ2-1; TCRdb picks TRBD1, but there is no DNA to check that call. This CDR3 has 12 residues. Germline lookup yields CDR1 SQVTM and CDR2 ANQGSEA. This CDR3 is CSGTTGSNEQFF.

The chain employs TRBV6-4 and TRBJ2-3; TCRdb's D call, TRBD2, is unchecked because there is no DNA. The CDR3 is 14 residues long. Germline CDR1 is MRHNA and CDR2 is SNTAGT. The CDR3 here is CASSDSGGADTQYF.

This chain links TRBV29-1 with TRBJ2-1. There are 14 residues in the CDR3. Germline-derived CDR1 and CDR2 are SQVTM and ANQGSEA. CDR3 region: CSVEDWVSYNEQFF.

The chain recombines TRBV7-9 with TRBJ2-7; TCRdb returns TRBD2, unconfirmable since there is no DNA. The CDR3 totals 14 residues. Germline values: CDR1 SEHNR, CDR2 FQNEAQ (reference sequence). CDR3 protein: CARARASGDYEQYF.

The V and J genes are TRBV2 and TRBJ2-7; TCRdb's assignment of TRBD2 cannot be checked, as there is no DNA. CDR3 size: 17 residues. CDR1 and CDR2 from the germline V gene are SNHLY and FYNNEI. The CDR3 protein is CASSGTSGWPLSYEQYF.

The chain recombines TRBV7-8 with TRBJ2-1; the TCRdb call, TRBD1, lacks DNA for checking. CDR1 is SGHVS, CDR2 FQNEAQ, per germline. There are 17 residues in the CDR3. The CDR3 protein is CASSFQDRGRQNYEQFF.

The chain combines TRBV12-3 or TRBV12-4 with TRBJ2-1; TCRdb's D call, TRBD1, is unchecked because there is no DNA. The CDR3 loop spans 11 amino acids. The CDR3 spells CASTQGLEQFF.

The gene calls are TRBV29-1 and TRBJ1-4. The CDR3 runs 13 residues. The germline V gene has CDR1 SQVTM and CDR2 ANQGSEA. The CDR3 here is CSVAGLGVEKLFF.

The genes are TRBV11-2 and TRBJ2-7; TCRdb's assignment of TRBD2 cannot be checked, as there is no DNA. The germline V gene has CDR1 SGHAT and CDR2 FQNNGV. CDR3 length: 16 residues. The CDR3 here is CASSLAGWAGEVEQYF.

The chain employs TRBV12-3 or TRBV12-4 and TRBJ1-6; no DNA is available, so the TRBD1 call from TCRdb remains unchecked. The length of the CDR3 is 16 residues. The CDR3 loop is CASSPTGVAYNSPLHF.

The CDR3 reads CASSEETSGYTGELFF. This chain joins TRBV6-2 or TRBV6-3 and TRBJ2-2; TCRdb's D call, TRBD2, is unchecked because there is no DNA. CDR1 is MNHEY and CDR2 is SVGEGT in the germline V gene. CDR3 length: 16 amino acids.

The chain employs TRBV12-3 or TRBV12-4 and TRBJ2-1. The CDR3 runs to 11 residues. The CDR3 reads CASSSLDEQFF.

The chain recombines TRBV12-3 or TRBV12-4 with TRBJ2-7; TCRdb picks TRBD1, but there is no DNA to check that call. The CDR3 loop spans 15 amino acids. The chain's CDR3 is CASSLEGAGSYEQYF.

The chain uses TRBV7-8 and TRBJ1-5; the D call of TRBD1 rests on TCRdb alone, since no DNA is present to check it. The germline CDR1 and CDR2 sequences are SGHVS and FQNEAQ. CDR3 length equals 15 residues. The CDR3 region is CASSLEDSSNQPQHF.

This CDR3 reads CASRSWGEWGETQYF. This sequence joins TRBV2 and TRBJ2-5; the D gene TCRdb calls, TRBD1, cannot be checked with no DNA. The germline gives CDR1 SNHLY, CDR2 FYNNEI. The CDR3 runs 15 residues. Full variable domain (rest looked up from reference TRBV2 and TRBJ2-5): EPEVTQTPSHQVTQMGQEVILRCVPISNHLYFYWYRQILGQKVEFLVSFYNNEISEKSEIFDDQFSVERPDGSNFTLKIRSTKLEDSAMYFCASRSWGEWGETQYFGPGTRLLVL.

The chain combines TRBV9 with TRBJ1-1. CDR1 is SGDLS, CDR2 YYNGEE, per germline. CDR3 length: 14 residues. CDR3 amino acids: CASSVGLQNTEAFF.

CDR3 in amino acids: CASSFVANSYNEQFF. The chain has TRBV7-3 and TRBJ2-1. Germline loops: CDR1 SGHTA, CDR2 FQGTGA. The length of the CDR3 is 15 residues.

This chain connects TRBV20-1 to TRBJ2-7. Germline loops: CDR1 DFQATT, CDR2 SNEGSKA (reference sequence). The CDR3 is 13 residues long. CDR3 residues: CSAREEVFYEQYF.